These 5 T cell receptor beta chains share one sample of origin, sequenced in a study of blood T cells in healthy people across ages. A second PCR of roughly 7 to 11 cycles used a sample-barcoded 5' primer and a J-beta primer mix. MiXCR, applied by TCRdb to the 5' RACE reads, yields one record per CDR3 protein. The repertoire has hundreds of thousands of distinct CDR3 sequences, 56% of them found once; the top ten carry approximately 24%. The sequencing input was blood. These receptors came from a man aged 40-49 years in good health.

This clonotype was seen at least ten times. This sequence joins TRBV25-1 and TRBJ2-5, with D uncertain. Germline CDR1 is MGHDK and CDR2 is SYGVNS. This CDR3 spans 14 amino acids. V dropped 1 base and J dropped 1 base, with 7 bases sitting between them. The chain's CDR3 is CASSEFSVQETQYF. The CDR3 nucleotides read TGTGCCAGCAGTGAATTTTCGGTCCAAGAGACCCAGTACTTC.

As DNA, the CDR3 is TGTGCCAGCAGCCTAAGGGGAGGGAAGGGCGACGAGCAGTACTTC. It specifies CASSLRGGKGDEQYF. V is TRBV9 and J is TRBJ2-4; 7 bases map to TRBD2. The DNA end favors TRBJ2-7, so the J call may be wrong. The CDR3 consists of 15 residues. CDR1 is SGDLS, CDR2 YYNGEE, per germline.

This clonotype was observed a few times. V usage is TRBV7-3 and J usage is TRBJ2-5, with TRBD2 matching 13 bases. Germline CDR1 and CDR2: SGHTA and FQGTGA. The CDR3 covers 15 residues. The V and J ends lost 5 bases and 2 bases, in that order; junction bases with no gene match: 2. CDR3 amino acids: CASSRTSGSQETQYF. CDR3 bases: TGTGCCAGCAGCCGGACTAGCGGGAGTCAAGAGACCCAGTACTTC.

The chain carries TRBV20-1 and TRBJ1-6, with 7 nucleotides matching TRBD1. CDR3 size: 13 residues. Germline CDR1 and CDR2: DFQATT and SNEGSKA (reference sequence). The chain's CDR3 is CSKTTGDDSPLHF. The CDR3 coding sequence is TGCAGCAAGACTACAGGGGACGATTCACCCCTCCACTTT.

The V gene is TRBV29-1, the J gene TRBJ2-7, with D tentatively TRBD2 (6 bases). The CDR3 consists of 14 residues. Germline V lookup: CDR1 SQVTM, CDR2 ANQGSEA. V shed 4 bases and J shed 0 bases, with 13 bases lying between them. For the CDR3, the DNA is TGCAGCGTTGTTCTGACGGGGGTCTCCTACGAGCAGTACTTC. Translating gives CSVVLTGVSYEQYF.